This T cell receptor beta chain stems from a study of T cell responses to AZD1222 COVID-19 vaccine. Study observations and caveats: Seropositive at baseline were only 5 or 6 AZD1222 recipients. Females outnumbered males among donors, who were mostly white British; clonal diversity was possibly underestimated. Nearly half of spike-specific TCRs reportedly go after variant regions that carry no mutations.

As for this clone: No antigen is known for it.

Libraries were prepared by immunoSEQ multiplex PCR; TCRdb keeps only in-frame clonotypes and omits some of them. This sample carries about 70,000 clones, about four fifths of them seen once, and the ten largest clones take about 6%. The starting material was peripheral blood, obtained 28 days after the second AZD1222 dose. This clonotype was sampled from an adult who received the AZD1222 COVID-19 vaccine.

The CDR3 reads CASTPERGGGKFF. Written as DNA, the CDR3 is TGTGCCAGCACCCCAGAGAGGGGGGGCGGTAAGTTCTTC. This chain joins TRBV2 and TRBJ2-1, with TRBD2 as a possible D gene (7 bases). With 7 bases removed from V and 14 bases from J, the gap between germline ends came to 21 bases. Per germline, CDR1 SNHLY and CDR2 FYNNEI. This CDR3 is built from 13 residues.